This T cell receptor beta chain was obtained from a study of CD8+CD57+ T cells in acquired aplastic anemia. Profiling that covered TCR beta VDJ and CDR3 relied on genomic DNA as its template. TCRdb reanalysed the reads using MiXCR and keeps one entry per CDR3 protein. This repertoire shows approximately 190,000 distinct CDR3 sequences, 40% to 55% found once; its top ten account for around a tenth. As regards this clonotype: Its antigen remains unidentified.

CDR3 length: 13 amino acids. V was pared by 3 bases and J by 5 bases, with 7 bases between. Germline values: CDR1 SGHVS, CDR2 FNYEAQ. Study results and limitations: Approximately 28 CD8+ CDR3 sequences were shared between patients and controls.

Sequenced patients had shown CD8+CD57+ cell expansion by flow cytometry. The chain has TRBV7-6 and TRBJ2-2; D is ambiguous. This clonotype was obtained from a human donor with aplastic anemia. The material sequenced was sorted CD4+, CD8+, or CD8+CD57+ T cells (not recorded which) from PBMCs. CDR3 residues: CASSFENTGELFF. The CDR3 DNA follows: TGTGCCAGCAGCTTTGAGAATACCGGGGAGCTGTTTTTT.